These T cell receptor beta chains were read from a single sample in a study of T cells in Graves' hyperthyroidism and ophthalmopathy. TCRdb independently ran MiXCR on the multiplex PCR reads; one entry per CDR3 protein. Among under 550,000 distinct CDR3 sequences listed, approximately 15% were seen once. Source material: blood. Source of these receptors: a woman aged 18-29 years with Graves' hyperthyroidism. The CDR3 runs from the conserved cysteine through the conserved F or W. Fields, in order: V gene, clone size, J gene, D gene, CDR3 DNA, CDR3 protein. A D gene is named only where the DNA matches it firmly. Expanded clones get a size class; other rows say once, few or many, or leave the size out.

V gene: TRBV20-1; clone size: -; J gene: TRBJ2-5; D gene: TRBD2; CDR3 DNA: TGCAGTGCTAGAGATGGAACACATGGGACTAGCGGTACCCAAGAGACCCAGTACTTC; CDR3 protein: CSARDGTHGTSGTQETQYF
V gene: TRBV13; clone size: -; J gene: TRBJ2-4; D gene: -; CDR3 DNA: TGTGCCAGCAGCATCAGGGAAGAGTTAGCCAAAAACATTCAGTACTTC; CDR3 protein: CASSIREELAKNIQYF
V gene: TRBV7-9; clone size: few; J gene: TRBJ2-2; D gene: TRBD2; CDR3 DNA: TGTGCCAGCACACCCCGTGGGCTAGCGGGACTACCGAACACCGGGGAGCTGTTTTTT; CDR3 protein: CASTPRGLAGLPNTGELFF
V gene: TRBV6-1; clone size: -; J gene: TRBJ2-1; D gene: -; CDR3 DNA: TGTGCCAACAGCCTCCGGACAGCCTACAATGAGCAGTTCTTC; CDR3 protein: CANSLRTAYNEQFF
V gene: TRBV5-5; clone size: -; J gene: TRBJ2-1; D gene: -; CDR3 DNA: TGTGCCAGCAGCTTGGGTGGGATGGAGTTCTTC; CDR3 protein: CASSLGGMEFF
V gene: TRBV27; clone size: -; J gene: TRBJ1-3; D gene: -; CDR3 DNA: TGTGCCAGCAGTCTGTCGGTAGCTCACTCTGGAAACACCATATATTTT; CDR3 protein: CASSLSVAHSGNTIYF
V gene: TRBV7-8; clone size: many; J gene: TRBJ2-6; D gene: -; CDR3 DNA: TGTGCCAGCAGCTTAACGAGAGCTAGCGACGTATTTTCTGGGGCCAACGTCCTGACTTTC; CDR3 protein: CASSLTRASDVFSGANVLTF
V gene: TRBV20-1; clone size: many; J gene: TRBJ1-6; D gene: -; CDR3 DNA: TGCAGTGCGGCACAGGGTAATTCACCCCTCCACTTT; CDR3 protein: CSAAQGNSPLHF
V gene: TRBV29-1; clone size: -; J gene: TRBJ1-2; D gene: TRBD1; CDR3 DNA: TGCAGCGTTGCGGAACTTACAGGGGTTGGAAACTATGGCTACACCTTC; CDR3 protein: CSVAELTGVGNYGYTF
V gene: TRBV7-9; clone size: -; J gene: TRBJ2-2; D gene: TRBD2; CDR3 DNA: TGTGCCAGCAGCTTCTGGACTAGCTTACACCCGAACACCGGGGAGCTGTTTTTT; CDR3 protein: CASSFWTSLHPNTGELFF
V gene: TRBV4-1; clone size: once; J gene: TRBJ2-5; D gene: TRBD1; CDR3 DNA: TGCGCCAGCAGCCAAGACGTTCAGGGGGATTTTCGAGAGACCCAGTACTTC; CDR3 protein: CASSQDVQGDFRETQYF
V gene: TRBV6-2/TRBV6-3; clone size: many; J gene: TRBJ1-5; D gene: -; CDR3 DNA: TGTGCCAGCACTTTAAGGGGAGGCAATCAGCCCCAGCATTTT; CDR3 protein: CASTLRGGNQPQHF
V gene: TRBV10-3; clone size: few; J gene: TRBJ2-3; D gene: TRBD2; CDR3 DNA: TGTGCCATCAGTGACGGACTAGCGGGAGGGCCGGGCACAGATACGCAGTATTTT; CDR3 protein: CAISDGLAGGPGTDTQYF
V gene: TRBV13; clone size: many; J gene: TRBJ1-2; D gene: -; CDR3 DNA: TGTGCCAGCAGCCGTGAGAAAGAGGCGAACTATGGCTACACCTTC; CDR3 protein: CASSREKEANYGYTF
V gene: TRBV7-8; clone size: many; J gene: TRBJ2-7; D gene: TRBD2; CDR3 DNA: TGTGCCAGCAGCTTAAGTATGTTGGCGGGAGGGAGGTACGAGCAGTACTTC; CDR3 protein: CASSLSMLAGGRYEQYF
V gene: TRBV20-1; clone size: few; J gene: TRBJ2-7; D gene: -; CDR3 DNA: TGCAGTGCCCCGGGCCCCGGGATGGACGAGCAGTACTTC; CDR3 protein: CSAPGPGMDEQYF
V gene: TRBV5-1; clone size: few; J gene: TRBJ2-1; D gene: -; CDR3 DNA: TGCGCCAGCAGCTTGGAGGGCTCGGGCAATGAGCAGTTCTTC; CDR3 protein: CASSLEGSGNEQFF
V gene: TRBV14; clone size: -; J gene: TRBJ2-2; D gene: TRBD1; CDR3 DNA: TGTGCCAGCAGCCAGGGACAGAGAAGGAACACCGGGGAGCTGTTTTTT; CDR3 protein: CASSQGQRRNTGELFF
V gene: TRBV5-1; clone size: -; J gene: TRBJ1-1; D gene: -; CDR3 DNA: TGCGCCAGCAGCTTGCGAAAAGGCACTGAAGCTTTCTTT; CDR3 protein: CASSLRKGTEAFF
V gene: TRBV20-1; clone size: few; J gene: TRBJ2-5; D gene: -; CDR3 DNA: TGCAGTGCTAGACGGCGGACCGGGGAGACCCAGTACTTC; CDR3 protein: CSARRRTGETQYF
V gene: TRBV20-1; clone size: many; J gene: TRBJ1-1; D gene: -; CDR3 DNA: TGCAGTGCTACATCCCCCACAGGGAAAACTGAAGCTTTCTTT; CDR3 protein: CSATSPTGKTEAFF